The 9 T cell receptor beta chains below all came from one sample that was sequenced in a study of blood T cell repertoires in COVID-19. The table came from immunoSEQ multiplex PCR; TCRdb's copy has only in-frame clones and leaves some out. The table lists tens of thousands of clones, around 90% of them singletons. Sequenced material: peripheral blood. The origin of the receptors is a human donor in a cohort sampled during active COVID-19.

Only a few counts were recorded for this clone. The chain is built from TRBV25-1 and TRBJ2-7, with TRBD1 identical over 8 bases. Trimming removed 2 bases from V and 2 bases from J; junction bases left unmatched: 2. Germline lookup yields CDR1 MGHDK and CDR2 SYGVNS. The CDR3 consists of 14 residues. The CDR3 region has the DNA TGTGCCAGCAGTGAAGAACAGGGGGCCTACGAGCAGTACTTC. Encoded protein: CASSEEQGAYEQYF.

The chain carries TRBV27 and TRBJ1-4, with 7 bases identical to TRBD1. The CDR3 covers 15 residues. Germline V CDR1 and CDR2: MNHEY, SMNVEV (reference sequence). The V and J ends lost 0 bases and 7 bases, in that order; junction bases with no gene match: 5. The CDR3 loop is CASSLSWQGGEKLFF. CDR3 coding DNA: TGTGCCAGCAGTTTATCGTGGCAGGGGGGTGAAAAACTGTTTTTT.

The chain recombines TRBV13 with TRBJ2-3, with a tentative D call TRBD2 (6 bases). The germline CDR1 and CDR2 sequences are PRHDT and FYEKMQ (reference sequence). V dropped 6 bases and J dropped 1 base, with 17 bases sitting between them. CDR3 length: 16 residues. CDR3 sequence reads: CASSRTGTPGTDTQYF. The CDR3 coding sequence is TGTGCCAGCAGTAGGACCGGGACTCCAGGCACAGATACGCAGTATTTT.

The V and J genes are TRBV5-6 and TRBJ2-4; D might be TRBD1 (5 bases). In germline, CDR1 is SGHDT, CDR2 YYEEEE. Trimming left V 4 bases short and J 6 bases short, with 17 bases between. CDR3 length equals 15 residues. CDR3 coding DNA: TGTGCCAGCAGCCTACAAACAGGTCCGATAAACATTCAGTACTTC. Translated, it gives CASSLQTGPINIQYF.

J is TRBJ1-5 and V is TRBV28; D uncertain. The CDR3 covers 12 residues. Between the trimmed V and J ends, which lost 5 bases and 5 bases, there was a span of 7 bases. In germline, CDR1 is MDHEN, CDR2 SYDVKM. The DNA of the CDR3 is TGTGCCAGCAGTACTAAACATCAGCCCCAGCATTTT. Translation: CASSTKHQPQHF.

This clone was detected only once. The CDR3 DNA sequence: TGTGCCAGCAGCATCCAGGGGGTTAATTCACCCCTCCACTTT. Protein sequence: CASSIQGVNSPLHF. This chain connects TRBV5-4 to TRBJ1-6, with 7 bases matching TRBD1. The V and J ends lost 4 bases and 6 bases, in that order; junction bases with no gene match: 4. The CDR3 spans 14 residues. CDR1 is SGHNT and CDR2 is YYREEE in the germline V gene (reference sequence). Full variable domain (rest looked up from reference TRBV5-4 and TRBJ1-6): ETGVTQSPTHLIKTRGQQVTLRCSSQSGHNTVSWYQQALGQGPQFIFQYYREEENGRGNFPPRFSGLQFPNYSSELNVNALELDDSALYLCASSIQGVNSPLHFGNGTRLTVT.

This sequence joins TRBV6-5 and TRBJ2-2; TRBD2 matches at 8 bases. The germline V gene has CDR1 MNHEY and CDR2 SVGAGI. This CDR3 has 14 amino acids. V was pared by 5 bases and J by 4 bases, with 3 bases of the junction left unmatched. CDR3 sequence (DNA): TGTGCCAGCAGTCACGGGGGGGTCACCGGGGAGCTGTTTTTT. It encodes CASSHGGVTGELFF.

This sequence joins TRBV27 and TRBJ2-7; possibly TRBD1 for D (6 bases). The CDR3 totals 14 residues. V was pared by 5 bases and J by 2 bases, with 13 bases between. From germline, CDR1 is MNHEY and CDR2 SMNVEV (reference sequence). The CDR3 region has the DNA TGTGCCAGCAGTACAGGGATGTACACCTACGAGCAGTACTTC. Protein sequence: CASSTGMYTYEQYF.

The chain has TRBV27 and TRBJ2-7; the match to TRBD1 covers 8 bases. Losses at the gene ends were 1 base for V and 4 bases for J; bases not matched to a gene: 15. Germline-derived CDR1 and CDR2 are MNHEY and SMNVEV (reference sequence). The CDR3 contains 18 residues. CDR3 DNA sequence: TGTGCCAGCAGTTTATTCGGGCCCAGGAGGCAGGGGGCTTACGAGCAGTACTTC. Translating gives CASSLFGPRRQGAYEQYF.